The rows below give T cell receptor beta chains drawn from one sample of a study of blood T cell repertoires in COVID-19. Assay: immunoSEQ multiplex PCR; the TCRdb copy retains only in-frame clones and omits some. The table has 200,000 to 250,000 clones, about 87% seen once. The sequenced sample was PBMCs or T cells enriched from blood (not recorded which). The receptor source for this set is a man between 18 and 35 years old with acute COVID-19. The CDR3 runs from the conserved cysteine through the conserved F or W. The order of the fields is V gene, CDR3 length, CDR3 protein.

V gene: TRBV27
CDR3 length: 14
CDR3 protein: CASSFSGFSYEQYF

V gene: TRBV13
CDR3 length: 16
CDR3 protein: CASSPSVGGLTYEQYF

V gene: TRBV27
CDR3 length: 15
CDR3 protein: CASGWSDRTPGTQYF

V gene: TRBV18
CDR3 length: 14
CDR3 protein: CASSPPNDRGGAFF

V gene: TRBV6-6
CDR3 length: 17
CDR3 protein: CASSRFEAGDRTDTQYF

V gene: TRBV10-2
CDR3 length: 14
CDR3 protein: CASSEASINQPQHF

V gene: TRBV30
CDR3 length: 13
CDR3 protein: CAWSGDTGEKLFF

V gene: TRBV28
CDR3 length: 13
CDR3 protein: CASMDRGDTEAFF

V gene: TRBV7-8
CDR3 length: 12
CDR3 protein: CASSPWDRDLFF

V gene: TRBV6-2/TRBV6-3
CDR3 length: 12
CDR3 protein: CASSPVSYGYTF

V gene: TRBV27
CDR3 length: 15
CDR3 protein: CASSTDNNRGNEQFF

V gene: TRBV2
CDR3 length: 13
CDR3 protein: CATGTGGGNTIYF

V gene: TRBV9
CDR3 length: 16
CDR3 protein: CASSVQGVYSNQPQHF

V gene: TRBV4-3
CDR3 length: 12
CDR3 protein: CASSQGTYGYTF

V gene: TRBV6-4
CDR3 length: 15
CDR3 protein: CASSDGRGATGELFF

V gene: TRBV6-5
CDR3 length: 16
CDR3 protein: CASSYGLAGSTDTQYF

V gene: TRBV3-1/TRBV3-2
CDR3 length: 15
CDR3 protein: CASSHSTFGANVLTF

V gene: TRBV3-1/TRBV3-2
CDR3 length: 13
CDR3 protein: CASSQYAVTEAFF

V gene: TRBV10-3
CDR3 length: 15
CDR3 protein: CAISDSSGSAHTQYF

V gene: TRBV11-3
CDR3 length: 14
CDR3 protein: CASSSGLAGGTQYF

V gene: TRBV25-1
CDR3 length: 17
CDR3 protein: CASSESGLVILTDTQYF

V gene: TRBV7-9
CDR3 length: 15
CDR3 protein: CASSQSAIQGLEAFF

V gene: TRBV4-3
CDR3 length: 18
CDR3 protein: CASSQVKDSRTMGEKLFF

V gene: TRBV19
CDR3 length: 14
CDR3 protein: CASSVDKRNQPQHF

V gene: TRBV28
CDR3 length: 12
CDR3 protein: CASTPAREKLFF

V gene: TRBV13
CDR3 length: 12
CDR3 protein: CAIGVGGNEQFF

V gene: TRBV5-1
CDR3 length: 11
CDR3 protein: CASSPGQAEYF

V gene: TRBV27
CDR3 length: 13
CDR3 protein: CASSQGDPDTQYF

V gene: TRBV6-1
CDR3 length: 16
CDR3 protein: CASSAGASGSWYEQYF

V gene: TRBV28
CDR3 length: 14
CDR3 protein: CASSLGPRDTEAFF

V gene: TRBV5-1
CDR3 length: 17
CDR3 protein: CASSLSLWTSGAYEQYF

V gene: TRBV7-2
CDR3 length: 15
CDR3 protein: CASSLDYLSTDTQYF

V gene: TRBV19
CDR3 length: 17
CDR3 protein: CASSTNRPPSSGNTIYF

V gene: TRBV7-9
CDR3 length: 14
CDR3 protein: CASSSIDRGPEAFF

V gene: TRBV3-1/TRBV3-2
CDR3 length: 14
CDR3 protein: CASSQGTNTDTQYF

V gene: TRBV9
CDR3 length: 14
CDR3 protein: CASSVGGFGYEQYF

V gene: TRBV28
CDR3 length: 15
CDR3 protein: CASSFTGTGEETQYF

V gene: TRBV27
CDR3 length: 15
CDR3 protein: CASSLGAGAFYEQYF

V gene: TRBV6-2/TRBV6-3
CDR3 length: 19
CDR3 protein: CASSSPQGGGRAFYNEQFF

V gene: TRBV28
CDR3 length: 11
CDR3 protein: CASIMESEAFF

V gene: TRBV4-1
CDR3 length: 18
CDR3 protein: CASSQGTSGRLSTDTQYF

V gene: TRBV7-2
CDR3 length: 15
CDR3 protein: CASSLTGATNEKLFF

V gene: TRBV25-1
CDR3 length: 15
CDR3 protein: CASSEGIQEIDTQYF